The present T cell receptor (beta chain) was sequenced within a study of post-analysis software for immune sequencing data. Findings of the study overall: Patients carried roughly 5 TRBV segments more frequently than controls did, and TRBV5-6, TRBV5-1 and TRBV20-1 were among them.

Details on this clonotype: Antigen specificity is unknown.

Trimming took 6 bases from V and 8 from J; bases not matched to a gene: 9. CDR1 and CDR2 (germline): SNHLY, FYNNEI. This CDR3 region has 14 residues. cDNA libraries of TCR beta carried unique molecular identifiers. TCRdb fed the PCR reads into MiXCR, producing one record per CDR3 protein. This sample has more than 350,000 distinct CDR3 sequences; 30% to 45% occur once, and the top ten carry 7.6%. The material sequenced was blood. The chain has TRBV2 and TRBJ1-2; TRBD1 agrees at 10 bases. This receptor was identified in a girl aged 2 to 9 with multiple sclerosis. The CDR3 region is CASRDRGLRDGYTF. The CDR3 DNA is TGTGCCAGCAGGGACAGGGGGTTAAGGGACGGCTACACCTTC.